These 9 T cell receptor beta chains share one sample of origin, sequenced in a study of identical twins. TCRdb used MiXCR to reprocess the 5' RACE reads, holding one entry per CDR3 protein. The top ten hold roughly 1.8% of the sample, which has about 690,000 distinct CDR3 sequences, 5.5% to 6.5% seen once. The specimen sequenced was naive T cells sorted from blood. These receptors all stem from a man between 18 and 29 years old in good health.

This clonotype was observed at least ten times. The V call is TRBV27, the J call TRBJ2-1, with D perhaps TRBD2 (5 bases). The V end lost 3 bases, the J end lost 9 bases, and 15 bases lay between the germline ends. Germline lookup yields CDR1 MNHEY and CDR2 SMNVEV (reference sequence). The CDR3 length is 14 residues. This chain's CDR3 is CASSLSSGRVEQFF. Written as DNA, the CDR3 is TGTGCCAGCAGTTTGAGCTCGGGAAGGGTTGAGCAGTTCTTC.

This clonotype was seen more than once but under ten times. The chain combines TRBV10-3 with TRBJ2-2, with 8 bases aligning to TRBD1. V dropped 6 bases and J dropped 0; count of bases not matched to a gene: 6. Germline CDR1 ENHRY, CDR2 SYGVKD. The CDR3 runs to 16 residues. CDR3 region: CAIREAGGANTGELFF. The CDR3 nucleotides are TGTGCCATCAGGGAGGCAGGGGGCGCGAACACCGGGGAGCTGTTTTTT.

The table lists this clonotype with many counts. The rearrangement joins TRBV20-1 to TRBJ2-3; no definite D call. Germline lookup yields CDR1 DFQATT and CDR2 SNEGSKA (reference sequence). V was trimmed by 3 bases and J by 5 bases, leaving 15 bases between them. The CDR3 is made up of 14 amino acids. The DNA of the CDR3 is TGCAGTGCTAGCCCGTTTCTAGAGGTAGATACGCAGTATTTT. Translation: CSASPFLEVDTQYF.

This clonotype showed up just a few times. This chain joins TRBV6-1 and TRBJ1-6, with a weak D call TRBD1 (5 bases). Trimming cost V 2 bases and J 7 bases, with 12 bases left between them. The CDR3 totals 15 residues. Germline CDR1 reads MNHNS; CDR2 reads SASEGT. The CDR3 reads CASSESGARNSPLHF. The CDR3 region has the DNA TGTGCCAGCAGTGAAAGCGGGGCGAGGAATTCACCCCTCCACTTT.

This clonotype was detected many times. The genes are TRBV5-5 and TRBJ2-5; 8 bases agree with TRBD2. V was pared by 0 bases and J by 5 bases, with 9 bases of the junction left unmatched. Per germline, CDR1 SGHKS and CDR2 YYEKEE (reference sequence). The CDR3 covers 16 residues. The CDR3 spells CASSLDPGGQLETQYF. The CDR3, as DNA: TGTGCCAGCAGCTTGGATCCGGGAGGGCAGCTGGAGACCCAGTACTTC.

CDR3 nucleotide sequence: TGTGCCTGGAAAAATCCGGGACTAGATTCCGGGGAGCTGTTTTTT. This encodes CAWKNPGLDSGELFF. The chain combines TRBV30 with TRBJ2-2; 8 nucleotides match TRBD2. The CDR3 spans 15 residues. V gave up 4 bases and J gave up 6 bases; unmatched junction bases: 10. Germline V gene lookup returns CDR1 GTSNPN and CDR2 SVGIG (reference sequence).

CDR3 amino acids: CASSSDKGVTQYF. The CDR3 nucleotides are TGTGCCAGCAGCTCGGACAAAGGAGTGACGCAGTATTTT. V is TRBV7-9 and J is TRBJ2-3; tentatively, D is TRBD1 (5 bases). This CDR3 spans 13 amino acids. Germline CDR1 SEHNR, CDR2 FQNEAQ (reference sequence). Trimming pared 4 bases from V and 9 bases from J, leaving 14 bases between.

The sample holds many counts of this clonotype. The chain employs TRBV12-3 or TRBV12-4 and TRBJ2-7, with a tentative D call TRBD2 (5 bases). The CDR3 has 12 residues. V lost 5 bases and J 3 bases, leaving 8 bases between the germline ends. CDR3 protein: CASSPRDYEQYF. In nucleotides, the CDR3 is TGTGCCAGCAGTCCTCGGGACTACGAGCAGTACTTC.

This clonotype showed up many times. This CDR3 is CASSLVTGDNQPQHF. The CDR3 bases are TGCGCCAGCAGCTTGGTCACAGGTGATAATCAGCCCCAGCATTTT. V usage is TRBV5-1 and J usage is TRBJ1-5, with D possibly being TRBD1 (5 bases). The V end lost 0 bases, the J end lost 4 bases, and 11 bases lay between the germline ends. Germline V gene data show CDR1 as SGHRS and CDR2 as YFSETQ. The CDR3 has 15 amino acids.